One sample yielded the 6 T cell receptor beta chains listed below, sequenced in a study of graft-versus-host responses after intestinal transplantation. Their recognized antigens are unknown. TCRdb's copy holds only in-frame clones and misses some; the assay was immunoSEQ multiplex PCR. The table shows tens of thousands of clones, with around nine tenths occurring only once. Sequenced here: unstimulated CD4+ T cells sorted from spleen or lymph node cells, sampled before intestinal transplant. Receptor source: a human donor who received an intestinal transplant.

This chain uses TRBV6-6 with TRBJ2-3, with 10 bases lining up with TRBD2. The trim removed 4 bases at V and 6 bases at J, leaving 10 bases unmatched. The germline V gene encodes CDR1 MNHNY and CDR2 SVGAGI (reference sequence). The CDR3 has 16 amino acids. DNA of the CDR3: TGTGCCAGCAGTTCTCAACTAGCGGGGAAAACGGATACGCAGTATTTT. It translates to CASSSQLAGKTDTQYF.

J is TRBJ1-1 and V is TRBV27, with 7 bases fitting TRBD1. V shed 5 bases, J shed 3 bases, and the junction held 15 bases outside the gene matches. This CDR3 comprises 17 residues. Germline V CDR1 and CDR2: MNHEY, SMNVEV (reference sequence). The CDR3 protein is CASSLRTGSGFYTEAFF. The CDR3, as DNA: TGTGCCAGCAGTCTACGGACAGGATCAGGGTTTTACACTGAAGCTTTCTTT.

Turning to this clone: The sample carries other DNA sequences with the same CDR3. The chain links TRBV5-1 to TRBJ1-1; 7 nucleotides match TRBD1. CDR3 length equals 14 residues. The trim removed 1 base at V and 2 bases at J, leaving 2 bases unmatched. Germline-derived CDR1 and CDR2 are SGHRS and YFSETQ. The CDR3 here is CASSLTGENTEAFF. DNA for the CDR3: TGCGCCAGCAGCTTGACAGGGGAAAACACTGAAGCTTTCTTT.

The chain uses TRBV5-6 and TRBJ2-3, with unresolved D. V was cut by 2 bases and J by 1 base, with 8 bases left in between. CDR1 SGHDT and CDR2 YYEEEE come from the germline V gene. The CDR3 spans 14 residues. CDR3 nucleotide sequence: TGTGCCAGCAGCTTTACAGTGGGCACAGATACGCAGTATTTT. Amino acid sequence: CASSFTVGTDTQYF.

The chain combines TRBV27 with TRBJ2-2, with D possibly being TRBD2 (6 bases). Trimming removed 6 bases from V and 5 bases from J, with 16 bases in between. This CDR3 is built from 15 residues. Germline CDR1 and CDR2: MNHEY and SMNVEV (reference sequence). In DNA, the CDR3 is TGTGCCAGCAGCAAGGGACTCCTTGCGACCGGGGAGCTGTTTTTT. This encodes CASSKGLLATGELFF.

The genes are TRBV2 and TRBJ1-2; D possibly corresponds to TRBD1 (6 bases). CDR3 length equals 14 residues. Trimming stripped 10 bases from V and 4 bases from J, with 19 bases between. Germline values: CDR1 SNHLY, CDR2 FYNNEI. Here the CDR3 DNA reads TGTGCCAACTTCCCTTGGGGACATGTCTATGGCTACACCTTC. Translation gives CANFPWGHVYGYTF. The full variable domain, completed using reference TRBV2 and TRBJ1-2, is EPEVTQTPSHQVTQMGQEVILRCVPISNHLYFYWYRQILGQKVEFLVSFYNNEISEKSEIFDDQFSVERPDGSNFTLKIRSTKLEDSAMYFCANFPWGHVYGYTFGSGTRLTVV.